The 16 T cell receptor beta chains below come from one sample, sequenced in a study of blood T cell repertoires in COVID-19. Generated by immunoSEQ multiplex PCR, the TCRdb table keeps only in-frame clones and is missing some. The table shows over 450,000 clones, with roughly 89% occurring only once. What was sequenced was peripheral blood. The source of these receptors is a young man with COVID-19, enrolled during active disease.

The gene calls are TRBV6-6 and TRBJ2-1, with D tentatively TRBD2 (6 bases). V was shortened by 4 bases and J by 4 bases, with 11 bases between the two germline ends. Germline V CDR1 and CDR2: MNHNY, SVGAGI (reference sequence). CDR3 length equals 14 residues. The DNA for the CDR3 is TGTGCCAGCAGTTCCCGGGACTTTTACAATGAGCAGTTCTTC. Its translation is CASSSRDFYNEQFF.

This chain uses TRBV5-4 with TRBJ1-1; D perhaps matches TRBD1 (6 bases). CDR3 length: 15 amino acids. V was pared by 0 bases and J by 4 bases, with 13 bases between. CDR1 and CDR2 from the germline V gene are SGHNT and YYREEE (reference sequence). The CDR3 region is CASSLVGQPATEAFF. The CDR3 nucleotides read TGTGCCAGCAGCTTGGTCGGACAGCCGGCCACTGAAGCTTTCTTT.

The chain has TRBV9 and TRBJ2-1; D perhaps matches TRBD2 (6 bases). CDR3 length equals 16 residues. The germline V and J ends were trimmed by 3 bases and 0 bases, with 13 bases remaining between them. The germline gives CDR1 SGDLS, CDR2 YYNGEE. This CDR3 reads CASSAGTSSSYNEQFF. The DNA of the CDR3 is TGTGCCAGCAGCGCCGGGACTTCGAGCTCCTACAATGAGCAGTTCTTC.

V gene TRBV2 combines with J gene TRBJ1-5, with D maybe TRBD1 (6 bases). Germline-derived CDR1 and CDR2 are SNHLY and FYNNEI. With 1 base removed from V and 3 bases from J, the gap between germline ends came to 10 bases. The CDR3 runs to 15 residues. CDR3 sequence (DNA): TGTGCCAGCAGTGAAGATGCAGGGGCCAATCAGCCCCAGCATTTT. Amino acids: CASSEDAGANQPQHF.

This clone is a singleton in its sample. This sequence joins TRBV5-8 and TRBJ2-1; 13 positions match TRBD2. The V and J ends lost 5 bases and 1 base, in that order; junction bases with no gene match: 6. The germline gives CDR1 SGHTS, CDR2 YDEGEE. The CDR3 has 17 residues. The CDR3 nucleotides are TGTGCCAGCAGATATGGACTAGCGGGAGATTCCTACAATGAGCAGTTCTTC. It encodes CASRYGLAGDSYNEQFF.

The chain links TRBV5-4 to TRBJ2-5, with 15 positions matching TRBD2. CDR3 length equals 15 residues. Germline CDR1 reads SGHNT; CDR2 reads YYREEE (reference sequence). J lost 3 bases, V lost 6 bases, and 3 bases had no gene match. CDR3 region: CASTRTSGGEETQYF. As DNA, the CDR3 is TGTGCCAGCACCAGGACTAGCGGGGGGGAAGAGACCCAGTACTTC. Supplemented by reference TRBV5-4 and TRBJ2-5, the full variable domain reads ETGVTQSPTHLIKTRGQQVTLRCSSQSGHNTVSWYQQALGQGPQFIFQYYREEENGRGNFPPRFSGLQFPNYSSELNVNALELDDSALYLCASTRTSGGEETQYFGPGTRLLVL.

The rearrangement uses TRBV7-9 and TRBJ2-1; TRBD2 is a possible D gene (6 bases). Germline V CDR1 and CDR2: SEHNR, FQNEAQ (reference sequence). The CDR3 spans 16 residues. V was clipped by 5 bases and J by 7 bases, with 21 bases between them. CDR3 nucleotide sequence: TGTGCCAGCAGCCCAAAGGGAAGGGCTAGCGTTAATGAGCAGTTCTTC. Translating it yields CASSPKGRASVNEQFF.

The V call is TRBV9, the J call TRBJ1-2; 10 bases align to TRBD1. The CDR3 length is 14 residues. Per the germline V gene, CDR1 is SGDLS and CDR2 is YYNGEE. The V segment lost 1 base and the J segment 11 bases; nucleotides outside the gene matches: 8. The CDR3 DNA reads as TGTGCCAGCAGCGTATCCGGGACAGGGGCCTTTTACACCTTC. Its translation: CASSVSGTGAFYTF.

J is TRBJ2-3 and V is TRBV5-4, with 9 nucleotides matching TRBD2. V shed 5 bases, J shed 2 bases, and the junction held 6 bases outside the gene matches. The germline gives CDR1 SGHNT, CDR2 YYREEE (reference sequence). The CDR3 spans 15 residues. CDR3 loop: CASSDLAGLTDTQYF. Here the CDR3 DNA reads TGTGCCAGCAGTGACCTAGCGGGGCTCACAGATACGCAGTATTTT.

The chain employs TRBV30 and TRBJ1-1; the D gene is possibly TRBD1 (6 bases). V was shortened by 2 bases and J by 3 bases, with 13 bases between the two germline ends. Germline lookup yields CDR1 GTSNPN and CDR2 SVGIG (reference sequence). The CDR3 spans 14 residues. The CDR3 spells CAWSYEGGHTEAFF. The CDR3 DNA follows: TGTGCCTGGAGTTATGAAGGGGGTCACACTGAAGCTTTCTTT.

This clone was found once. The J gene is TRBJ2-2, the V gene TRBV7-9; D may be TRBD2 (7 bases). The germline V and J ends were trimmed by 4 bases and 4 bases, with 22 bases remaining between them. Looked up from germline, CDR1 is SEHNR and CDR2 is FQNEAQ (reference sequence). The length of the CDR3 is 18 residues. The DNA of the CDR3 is TGTGCCAGCAGCTGCGGCCCGATGGGGGGGCGCTGCACCGGGGAGCTGTTTTTT. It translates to CASSCGPMGGRCTGELFF.

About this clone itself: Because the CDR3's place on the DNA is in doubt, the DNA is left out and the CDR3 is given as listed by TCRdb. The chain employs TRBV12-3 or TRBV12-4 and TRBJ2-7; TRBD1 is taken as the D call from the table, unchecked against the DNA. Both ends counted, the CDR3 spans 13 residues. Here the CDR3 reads CASSSGVPYEQYF.

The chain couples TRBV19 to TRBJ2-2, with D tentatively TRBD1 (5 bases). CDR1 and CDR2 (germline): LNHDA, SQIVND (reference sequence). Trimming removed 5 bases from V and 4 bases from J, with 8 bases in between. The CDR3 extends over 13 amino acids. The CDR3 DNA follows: TGTGCCAGTAGTGACAGTTCCACCGGGGAGCTGTTTTTT. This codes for CASSDSSTGELFF.

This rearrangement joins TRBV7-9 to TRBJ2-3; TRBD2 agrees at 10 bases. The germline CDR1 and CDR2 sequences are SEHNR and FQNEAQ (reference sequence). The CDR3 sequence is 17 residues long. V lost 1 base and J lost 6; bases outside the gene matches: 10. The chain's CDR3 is CASSLGSGLATRDTQYF. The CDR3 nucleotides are TGTGCCAGCAGCTTAGGGTCGGGACTAGCGACCCGTGATACGCAGTATTTT.

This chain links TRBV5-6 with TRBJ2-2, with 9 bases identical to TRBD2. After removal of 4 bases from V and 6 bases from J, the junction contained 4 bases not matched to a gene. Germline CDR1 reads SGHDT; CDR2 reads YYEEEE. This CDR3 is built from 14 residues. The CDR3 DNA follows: TGTGCCAGCAGCCCCGGACTAGCGCCCGGGGAGCTGTTTTTT. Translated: CASSPGLAPGELFF.

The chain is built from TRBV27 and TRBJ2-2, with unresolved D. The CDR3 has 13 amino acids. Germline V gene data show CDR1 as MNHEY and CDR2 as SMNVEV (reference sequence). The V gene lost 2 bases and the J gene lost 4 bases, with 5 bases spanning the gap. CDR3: CASSLILTGELFF. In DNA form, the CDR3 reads TGTGCCAGCAGTTTAATCCTCACCGGGGAGCTGTTTTTT.